This TCR beta chain was captured by sequencing in a study of T cell repertoires in ileal Crohn's disease. Libraries were prepared by immunoSEQ multiplex PCR; TCRdb keeps only in-frame clonotypes and omits some of them. This table has some 4,100 clones, 70% to 80% appearing once. V shed 5 bases and J shed 7 bases, with 14 bases lying between them. This CDR3 is built from 13 residues. The germline CDR1 and CDR2 sequences are SGHTA and FQGTGA. This TCR was sampled from an adult with Crohn's disease. Sequencing was carried out using ileal tissue. The genes are TRBV7-3 and TRBJ1-1; TRBD1 is a possible D gene (5 bases). CDR3 DNA: TGTGCCAGCAGCCTTACAATGGGGGGTGAAGCTTTCTTT. This translates into CASSLTMGGEAFF.